The 8 T cell receptor beta chains reported below all come from one sample, sequenced in a study of regulatory dendritic cells for organ transplantation. CFSE-labeled sorted T cells met regulatory or mature dendritic cells for around five days. Their cognate antigens are unknown. Assay used: immunoSEQ multiplex PCR; TCRdb lists only in-frame clones, some missing. The table has 9,500 to 15,000 clones, 62% seen once. Sequenced input: naive CD8+ T cells from blood cultured with dendritic cells. Documented subset: CD45RA+ naive T cells. The receptors derive from a human donor in good health.

In its sample, this clone was seen a few times. The chain combines TRBV5-4 with TRBJ2-7; tentatively, D is TRBD1 (7 bases). Germline assignment: CDR1 SGHNT and CDR2 YYREEE (reference sequence). V lost 9 bases and J 4 bases, leaving 17 bases between the germline ends. CDR3 size: 13 residues. The CDR3 is CATSGGYSYEQYF. CDR3 nucleotides: TGTGCCACTTCAGGGGGGTATTCGTACGAGCAGTACTTC.

This clone occurred a few times. The chain has TRBV6-6 and TRBJ2-1; the match to TRBD1 covers 7 bases. Unmatched junction bases numbered 11, after V lost 10 bases and J lost 2 bases. The CDR3 consists of 15 residues. Germline values: CDR1 MNHNY, CDR2 SVGAGI (reference sequence). The CDR3 loop is CANSQGWGTYNEQFF. CDR3 nucleotides: TGTGCCAACTCACAGGGGTGGGGTACCTACAATGAGCAGTTCTTC.

This chain links TRBV9 with TRBJ2-3, with TRBD1 identical over 10 bases. V was pared by 2 bases and J by 6 bases, with 6 bases of the junction left unmatched. Germline V CDR1 and CDR2: SGDLS, YYNGEE. The CDR3 extends over 15 amino acids. This CDR3 is CASSVWDRGGDTQYF. The CDR3 DNA follows: TGTGCCAGCAGCGTCTGGGACAGGGGAGGGGATACGCAGTATTTT.

V is TRBV11-3 and J is TRBJ2-1, with TRBD2 matching over 11 bases. The V and J ends lost 5 bases and 4 bases, in that order; junction bases with no gene match: 4. The CDR3 runs 15 residues. Germline V lookup: CDR1 SGHNT, CDR2 YENEEA. The CDR3 bases are TGTGCCAGCAGCCCCCGACTAGCGGGGTACAATGAGCAGTTCTTC. The encoded protein is CASSPRLAGYNEQFF.

This clone came up a few times. The chain links TRBV7-9 to TRBJ2-1; no clear D gene. Trimming cost V 4 bases and J 4 bases, with 5 bases left between them. The CDR3 covers 12 residues. In germline, CDR1 is SEHNR, CDR2 FQNEAQ (reference sequence). In DNA form, the CDR3 reads TGTGCCAGCAGCTATATATACAATGAGCAGTTCTTC. It translates to CASSYIYNEQFF.

This clone has more than one count but fewer than ten. The gene calls are TRBV9 and TRBJ2-1, with 10 bases matching TRBD2. CDR3 length: 14 amino acids. Germline lookup yields CDR1 SGDLS and CDR2 YYNGEE. V was clipped by 3 bases and J by 9 bases; unmatched bases: 6. The CDR3 here is CASSETSGDGEQFF. CDR3 in DNA: TGTGCCAGCAGCGAAACTAGCGGGGACGGTGAGCAGTTCTTC.

This clone was seen once. The chain links TRBV13 to TRBJ2-7; D is unresolved. V gave up 0 bases and J gave up 1 base, with 7 bases separating them. The CDR3 extends over 14 amino acids. The germline CDR1 and CDR2 sequences are PRHDT and FYEKMQ (reference sequence). Here the CDR3 reads CASSLGRSSYEQYF. CDR3 DNA: TGTGCCAGCAGCTTAGGCAGGTCATCCTACGAGCAGTACTTC.

This clone turned up a few times. This chain links TRBV7-9 with TRBJ2-3; possibly TRBD2 for D (5 bases). Trimming removed 6 bases from V and 8 bases from J, with 15 bases in between. The CDR3 covers 13 residues. The germline V gene has CDR1 SEHNR and CDR2 FQNEAQ (reference sequence). This CDR3 reads CASSPDLRRTQYF. In nucleotides, the CDR3 is TGTGCCAGCAGTCCGGACTTGCGGCGTACGCAGTATTTT.